The sample holds a few counts of the clone carrying this T cell receptor (beta chain). Antigen unknown. The donors belonged to the roughly 130-subject validation cohort, separate from the roughly 600-subject first cohort. The data are from a study of cytomegalovirus exposure and HLA in healthy donors. The table came from immunoSEQ multiplex PCR; TCRdb's copy has only in-frame clones and leaves some out. The sample lists about 98,000 clones; over 75% were seen once. CDR3 size: 15 residues. V lost 4 bases to trimming and J lost 4 bases; unmatched junction nucleotides: 7. Germline V gene sequence: CDR1 SGHDN, CDR2 FVKESK. Study-wide findings and caveats: According to reports, the classifier identified cytomegalovirus status with high specificity and sensitivity. The authors enumerated around 150 TCR beta chains as linked to cytomegalovirus. Most TCRs appeared rarely, but some public TCRs recurred in many donors.

This TCR was recovered from a man aged 18 to 35 in good health and CMV-seropositive. The genes are TRBV14 and TRBJ2-3; TRBD2 aligns across 8 bases. The specimen was PBMCs. For the CDR3, the DNA is TGTGCCAGCAGCCCATCCGGGACTAGTGCAGATACGCAGTATTTT. Its translation: CASSPSGTSADTQYF.